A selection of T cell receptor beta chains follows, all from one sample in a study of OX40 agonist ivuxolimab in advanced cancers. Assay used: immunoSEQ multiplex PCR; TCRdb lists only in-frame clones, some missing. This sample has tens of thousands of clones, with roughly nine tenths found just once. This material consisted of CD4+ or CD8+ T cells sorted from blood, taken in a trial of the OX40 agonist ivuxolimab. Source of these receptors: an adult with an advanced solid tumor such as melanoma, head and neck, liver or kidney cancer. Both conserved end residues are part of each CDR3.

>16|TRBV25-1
CASSGSSGEWDQPQHF
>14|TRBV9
CASSVEATNQPQHF
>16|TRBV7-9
CASSETSGRRSDTQYF
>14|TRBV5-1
CASSLRQGDYEQYF
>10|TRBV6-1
CASREGGQYF
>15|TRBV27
CASSPGQYSNQPQHF
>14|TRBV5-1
CASSEDRGFYEQYF
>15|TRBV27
CASSLSIGGHGVQYF
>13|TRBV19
CASSIASGYEQYF
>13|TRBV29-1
CSVGTGGFEPQHF
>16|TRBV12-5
CASGLETGRNTGELFF
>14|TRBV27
CASSFGPGTGELFF
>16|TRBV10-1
CASSESVGGYTDTQYF
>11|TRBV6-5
CASRRRDTIYF
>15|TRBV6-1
CASSEYGSSYNEQFF
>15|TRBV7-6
CASSLGRGDGEKLFF